The present T cell receptor (beta chain) was sequenced within a study of T-cell memory formation after mild COVID-19 (dated by TCRdb to about 2021). For context, the study as a whole: Most TCR sequence clusters were specific to one of the two donors. Longitudinal TCRalpha and TCRbeta repertoire sequencing tracked T-cell clones expanding and contracting after mild COVID-19 in a couple of donors. Two young, previously healthy adult volunteers made up the cohort, one male and one female. Study-wide conclusions, independent of this receptor: Balanced CD4/CD8 phenotypes were observed for clones contracting from day 15 to 85, whereas a bias towards CD4+ was observed for a second wave of clones expanding from day 15 to 37. Contracting CD4+ clones were found mainly in CM and EM memory subsets, while CD8+ clones were enriched in EMRA. The study covered only a couple of mild cases, and larger cohorts including severe cases with pre-infection samples were considered necessary. Some responding clones were detected in pre-infection memory, suggesting pre-existing cross-reactive memory T cells joined the SARS-CoV-2 response. SARS-CoV-2 specificity of the second-wave clones peaking on day 37 was not confirmed.

Instrument used: Illumina NovaSeq 6000. TCRalpha and TCRbeta cDNA libraries were constructed by 5'RACE with constant-segment primers, with sample barcodes and unique molecular identifiers being introduced. RNA was extracted from every sample with Trizol reagent. Library amplification was performed in two PCR steps, and a second sample barcode and Illumina TruSeq adapters were introduced in the second step. The libraries were sequenced on an Illumina NovaSeq using 2 x 150 bp paired-end reads. The authors processed their data as follows. Reads were demultiplexed and collapsed into UMI-guided consensus sequences with migec v1.2.7. Using mixcr v2.1.11, UMI consensuses were aligned to TRA and TRB V and J templates and then assembled into clonotypes. Clonotypes were classified as expanded or contracted when called significant by both edgeR and NoisET, with noise models trained on biological replicates. For edgeR calls, a false discovery rate-adjusted p below 0.01 and a log2 fold-change threshold of 1 were applied. As an exploratory analysis of dynamics, max-normalized trajectories of the 1000 most abundant clonotypes were examined by PCA with hierarchical clustering. The CD4 or CD8 phenotype of responding clones was assigned using the separately sequenced CD4+ and CD8+ repertoires. TCRdb reprocessing: public reads trimmed at Q25 with fastp, clones called with MiXCR, in-frame beta chains kept. A single entry per CDR3 protein holds the most common genes and DNA from its merged rows. The V and J calls and clone size are TCRdb's, not the authors'. This sample lists around 470,000 distinct CDR3 sequences; 20% were detected once. Together, the top ten hold around 9.2% of the sample.

Ficoll-Paque density gradient centrifugation was the method used to isolate PBMCs. A few counts support this clonotype. This clone's antigen is unknown. Base qualities are not provided; no much larger clone lies one nucleotide away. From the cysteine up to the phenylalanine, the CDR3 has a length of 15 residues. The only DNA kept is the CDR3, 45 bases in frame from the first base. At the junction V is shortened by 5 bases and J by 4 bases; bases outside the gene matches: 6. Based on the germline V gene, the CDR1 and CDR2 sequences are SGHVS and FQNEAQ. The sample taken for sequencing was PBMCs or a T cell subset sorted from them (not recorded which). This chain joins TRBV7-8 to TRBJ2-1, with 9 middle bases fitting TRBD2. The receptor was isolated from an adult woman who had mild COVID-19 (a few samples of this study predate the infection). The sample titles of this study are shuffled in the database, so cell type and time point are left out; the donor was told from shared clones. The sequenced DNA: TGTGCCAGCAGCCGTAGCGGGAGCTTTTACAATGAGCAGTTCTTC. Its protein reads: CASSRSGSFYNEQFF.